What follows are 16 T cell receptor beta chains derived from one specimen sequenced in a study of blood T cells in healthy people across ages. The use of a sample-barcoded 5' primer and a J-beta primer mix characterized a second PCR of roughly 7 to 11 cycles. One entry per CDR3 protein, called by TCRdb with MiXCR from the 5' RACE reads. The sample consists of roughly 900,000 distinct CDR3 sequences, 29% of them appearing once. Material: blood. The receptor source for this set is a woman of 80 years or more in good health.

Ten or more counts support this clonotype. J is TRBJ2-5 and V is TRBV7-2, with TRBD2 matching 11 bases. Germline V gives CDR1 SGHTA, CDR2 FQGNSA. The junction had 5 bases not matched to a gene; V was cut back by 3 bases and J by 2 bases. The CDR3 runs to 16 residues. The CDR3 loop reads CASSLAGLAGQETQYF. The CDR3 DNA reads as TGTGCCAGCAGCTTGGCTGGACTAGCGGGTCAAGAGACCCAGTACTTC. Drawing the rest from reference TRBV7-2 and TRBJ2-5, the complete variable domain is GAGVSQSPSNKVTEKGKDVELRCDPISGHTALYWYRQSLGQGLEFLIYFQGNSAPDKSGLPSDRFSAERTGGSVSTLTIQRTQQEDSAVYLCASSLAGLAGQETQYFGPGTRLLVL.

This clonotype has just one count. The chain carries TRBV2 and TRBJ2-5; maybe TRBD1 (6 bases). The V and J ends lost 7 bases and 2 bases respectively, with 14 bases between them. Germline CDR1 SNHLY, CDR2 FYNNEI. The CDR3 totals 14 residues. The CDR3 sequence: CASNSQDRQETQYF. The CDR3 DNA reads TGTGCCAGCAACAGTCAGGACAGACAAGAGACCCAGTACTTC.

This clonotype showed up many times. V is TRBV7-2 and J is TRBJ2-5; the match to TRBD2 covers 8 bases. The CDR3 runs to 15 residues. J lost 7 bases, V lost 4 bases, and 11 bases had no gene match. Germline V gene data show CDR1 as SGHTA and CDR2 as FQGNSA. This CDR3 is CASSSSGSGVGTQYF. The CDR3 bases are TGTGCCAGCAGCTCCAGCGGTAGCGGGGTGGGGACCCAGTACTTC.

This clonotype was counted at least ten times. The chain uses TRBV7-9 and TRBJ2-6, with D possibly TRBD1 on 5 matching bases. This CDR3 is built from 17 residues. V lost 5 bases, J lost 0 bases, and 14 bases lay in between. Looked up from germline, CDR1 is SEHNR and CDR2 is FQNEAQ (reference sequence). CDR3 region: CASSPGQGSSGANVLTF. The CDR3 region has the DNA TGTGCCAGCAGCCCCGGCCAGGGAAGCTCTGGGGCCAACGTCCTGACTTTC.

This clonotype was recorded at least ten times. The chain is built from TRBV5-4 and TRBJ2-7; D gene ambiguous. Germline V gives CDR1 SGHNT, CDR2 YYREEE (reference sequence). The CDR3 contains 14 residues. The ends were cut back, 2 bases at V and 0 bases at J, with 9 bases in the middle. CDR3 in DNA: TGTGCCAGCAGCTTCCCAGGTATCTCCTACGAGCAGTACTTC. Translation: CASSFPGISYEQYF.

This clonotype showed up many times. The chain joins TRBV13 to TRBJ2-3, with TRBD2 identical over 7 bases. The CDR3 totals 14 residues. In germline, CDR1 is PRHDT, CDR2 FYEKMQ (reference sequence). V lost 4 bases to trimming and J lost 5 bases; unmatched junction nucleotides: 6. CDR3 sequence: CASSSVGRGDTQYF. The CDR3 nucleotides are TGTGCCAGCAGCTCGGTAGGGAGGGGAGATACGCAGTATTTT. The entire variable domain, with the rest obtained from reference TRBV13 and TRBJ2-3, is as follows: AAGVIQSPRHLIKEKRETATLKCYPIPRHDTVYWYQQGPGQDPQFLISFYEKMQSDKGSIPDRFSAQQFSDYHSELNMSSLELGDSALYFCASSSVGRGDTQYFGPGTRLTVL.

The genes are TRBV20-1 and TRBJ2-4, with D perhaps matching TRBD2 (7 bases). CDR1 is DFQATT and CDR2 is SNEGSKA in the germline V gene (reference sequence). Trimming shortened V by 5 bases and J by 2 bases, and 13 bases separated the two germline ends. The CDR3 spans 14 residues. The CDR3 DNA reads TGCAGTGCTGGGGGGGGCCGGTCCAAAAACATTCAGTACTTC. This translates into CSAGGGRSKNIQYF.

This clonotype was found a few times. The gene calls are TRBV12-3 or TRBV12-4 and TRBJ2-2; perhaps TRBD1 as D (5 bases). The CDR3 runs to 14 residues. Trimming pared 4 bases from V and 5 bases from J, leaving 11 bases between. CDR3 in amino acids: CASSYQGTTGELFF. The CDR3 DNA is TGTGCCAGCAGTTATCAGGGTACGACCGGGGAGCTGTTTTTT.

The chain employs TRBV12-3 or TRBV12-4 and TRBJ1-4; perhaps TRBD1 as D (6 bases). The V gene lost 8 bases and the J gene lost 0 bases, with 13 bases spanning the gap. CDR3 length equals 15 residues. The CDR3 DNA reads TGTGCCAGCCGGAGGACAGAGCCAACTAATGAAAAACTGTTTTTT. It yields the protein CASRRTEPTNEKLFF.

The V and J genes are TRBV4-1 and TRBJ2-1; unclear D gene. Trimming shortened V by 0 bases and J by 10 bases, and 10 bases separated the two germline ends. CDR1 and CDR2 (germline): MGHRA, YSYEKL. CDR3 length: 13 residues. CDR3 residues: CASSQEVAREQFF. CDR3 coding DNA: TGCGCCAGCAGCCAAGAGGTAGCACGGGAGCAGTTCTTC.

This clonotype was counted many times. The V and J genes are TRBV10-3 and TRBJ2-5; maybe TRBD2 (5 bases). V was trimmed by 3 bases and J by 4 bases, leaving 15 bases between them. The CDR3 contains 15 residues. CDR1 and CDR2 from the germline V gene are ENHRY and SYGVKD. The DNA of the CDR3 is TGTGCCATCAGTGACCAGCTAGCCGGCGGAGAGACCCAGTACTTC. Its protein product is CAISDQLAGGETQYF.

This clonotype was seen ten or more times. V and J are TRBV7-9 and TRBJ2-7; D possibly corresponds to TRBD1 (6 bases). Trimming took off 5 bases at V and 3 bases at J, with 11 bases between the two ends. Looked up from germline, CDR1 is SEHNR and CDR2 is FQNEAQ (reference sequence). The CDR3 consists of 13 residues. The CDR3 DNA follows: TGTGCCAGCAGCGGACAGCAATACTACGAGCAGTACTTC. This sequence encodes CASSGQQYYEQYF.

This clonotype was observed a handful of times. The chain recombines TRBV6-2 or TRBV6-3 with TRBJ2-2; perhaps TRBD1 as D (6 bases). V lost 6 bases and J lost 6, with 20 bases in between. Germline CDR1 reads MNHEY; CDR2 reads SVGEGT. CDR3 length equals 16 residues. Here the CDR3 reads CASRIAQGNIPGELFF. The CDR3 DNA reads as TGTGCCAGCAGAATCGCACAGGGTAATATCCCCGGGGAGCTGTTTTTT.

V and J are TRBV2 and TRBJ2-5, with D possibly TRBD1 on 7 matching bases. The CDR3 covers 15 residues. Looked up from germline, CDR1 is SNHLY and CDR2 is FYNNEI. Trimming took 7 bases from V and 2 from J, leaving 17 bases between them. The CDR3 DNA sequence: TGTGCCAGCACAGCCCAGGGGGGCCCGCAAGAGACCCAGTACTTC. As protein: CASTAQGGPQETQYF.

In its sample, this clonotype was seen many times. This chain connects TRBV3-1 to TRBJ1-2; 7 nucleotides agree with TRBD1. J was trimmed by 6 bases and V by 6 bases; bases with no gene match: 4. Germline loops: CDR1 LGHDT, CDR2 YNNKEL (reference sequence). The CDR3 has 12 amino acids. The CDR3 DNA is TGTGCCAGCAGACTTACAGGGGATGGCTACACCTTC. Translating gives CASRLTGDGYTF.

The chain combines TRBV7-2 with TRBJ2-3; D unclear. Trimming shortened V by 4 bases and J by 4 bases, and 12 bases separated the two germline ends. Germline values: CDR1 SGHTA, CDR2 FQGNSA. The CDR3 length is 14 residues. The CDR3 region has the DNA TGTGCCAGCAGCTCTCAACCTCGAGCAGATACGCAGTATTTT. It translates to CASSSQPRADTQYF.